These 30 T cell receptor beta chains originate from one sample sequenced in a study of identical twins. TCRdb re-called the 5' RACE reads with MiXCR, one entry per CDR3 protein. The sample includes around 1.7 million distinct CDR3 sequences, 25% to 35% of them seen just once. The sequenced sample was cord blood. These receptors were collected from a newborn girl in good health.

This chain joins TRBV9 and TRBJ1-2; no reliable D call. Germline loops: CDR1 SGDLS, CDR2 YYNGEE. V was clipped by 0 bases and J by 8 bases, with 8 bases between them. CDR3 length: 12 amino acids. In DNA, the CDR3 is TGTGCCAGCAGCGTAGGGGGAGTCGGCTACACCTTC. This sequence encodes CASSVGGVGYTF.

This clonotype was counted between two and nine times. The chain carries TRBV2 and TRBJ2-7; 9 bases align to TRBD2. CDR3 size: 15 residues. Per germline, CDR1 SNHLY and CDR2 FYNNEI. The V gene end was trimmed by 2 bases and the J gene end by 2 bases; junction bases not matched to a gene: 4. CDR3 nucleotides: TGTGCCAGCAGTGAATGGCTAGCGGGAACCTACGAGCAGTACTTC. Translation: CASSEWLAGTYEQYF. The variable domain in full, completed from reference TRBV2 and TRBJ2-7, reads EPEVTQTPSHQVTQMGQEVILRCVPISNHLYFYWYRQILGQKVEFLVSFYNNEISEKSEIFDDQFSVERPDGSNFTLKIRSTKLEDSAMYFCASSEWLAGTYEQYFGPGTRLTVT.

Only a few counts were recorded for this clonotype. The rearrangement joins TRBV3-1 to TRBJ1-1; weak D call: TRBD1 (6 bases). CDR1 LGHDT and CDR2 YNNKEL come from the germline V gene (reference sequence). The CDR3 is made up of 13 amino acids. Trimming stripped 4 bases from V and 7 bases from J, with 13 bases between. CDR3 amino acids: CASSPTGRVEAFF. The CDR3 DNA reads TGTGCCAGCAGCCCCACAGGGAGGGTTGAAGCTTTCTTT.

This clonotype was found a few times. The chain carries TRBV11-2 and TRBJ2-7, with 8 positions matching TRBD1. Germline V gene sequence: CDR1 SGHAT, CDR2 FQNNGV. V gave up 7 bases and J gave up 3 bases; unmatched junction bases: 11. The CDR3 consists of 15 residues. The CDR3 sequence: CASKLLGTGIYEQYF. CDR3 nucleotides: TGTGCCAGCAAACTGTTGGGGACAGGCATCTACGAGCAGTACTTC.

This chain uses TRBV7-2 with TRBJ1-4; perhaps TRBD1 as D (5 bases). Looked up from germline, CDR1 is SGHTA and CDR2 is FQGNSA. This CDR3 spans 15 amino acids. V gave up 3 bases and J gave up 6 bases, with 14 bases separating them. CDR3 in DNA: TGTGCCAGCAGCTTGAGGGCAGGGAGGGATGAAAAACTGTTTTTT. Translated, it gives CASSLRAGRDEKLFF.

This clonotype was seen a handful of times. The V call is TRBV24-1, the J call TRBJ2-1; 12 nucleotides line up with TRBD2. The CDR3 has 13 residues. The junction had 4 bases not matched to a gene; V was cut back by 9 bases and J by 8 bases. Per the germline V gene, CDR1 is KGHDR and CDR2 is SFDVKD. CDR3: CATASGRAHEQFF. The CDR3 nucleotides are TGTGCCACCGCTAGCGGGAGGGCCCATGAGCAGTTCTTC.

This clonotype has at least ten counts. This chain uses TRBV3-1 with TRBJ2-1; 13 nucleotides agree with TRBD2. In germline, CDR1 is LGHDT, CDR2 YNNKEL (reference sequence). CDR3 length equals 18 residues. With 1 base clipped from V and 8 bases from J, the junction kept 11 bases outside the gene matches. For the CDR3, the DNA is TGTGCCAGCAGCCAAGCCCTCAAACTAGCGGGAGGGTTGGATGAGCAGTTCTTC. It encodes CASSQALKLAGGLDEQFF.

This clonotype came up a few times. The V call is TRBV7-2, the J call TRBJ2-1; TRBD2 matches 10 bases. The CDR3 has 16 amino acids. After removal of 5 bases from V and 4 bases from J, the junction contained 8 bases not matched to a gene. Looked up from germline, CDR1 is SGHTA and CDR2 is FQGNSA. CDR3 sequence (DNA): TGTGCCAGCAGCCCGCAAACTAGCGGGGTATACAATGAGCAGTTCTTC. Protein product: CASSPQTSGVYNEQFF.

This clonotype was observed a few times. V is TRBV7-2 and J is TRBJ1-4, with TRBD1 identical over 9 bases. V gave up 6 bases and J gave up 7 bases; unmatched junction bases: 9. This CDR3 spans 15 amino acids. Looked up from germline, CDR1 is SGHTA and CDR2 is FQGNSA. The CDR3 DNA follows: TGTGCCAGCAGTTTTTCCACAGGGGGCGTTGAAAAACTGTTTTTT. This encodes CASSFSTGGVEKLFF.

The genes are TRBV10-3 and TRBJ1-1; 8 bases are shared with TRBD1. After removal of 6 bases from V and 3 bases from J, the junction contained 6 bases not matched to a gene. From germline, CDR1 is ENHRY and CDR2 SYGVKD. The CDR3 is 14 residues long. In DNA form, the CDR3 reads TGTGCCATCAGCGGGACAGGTACGGACACTGAAGCTTTCTTT. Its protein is CAISGTGTDTEAFF.

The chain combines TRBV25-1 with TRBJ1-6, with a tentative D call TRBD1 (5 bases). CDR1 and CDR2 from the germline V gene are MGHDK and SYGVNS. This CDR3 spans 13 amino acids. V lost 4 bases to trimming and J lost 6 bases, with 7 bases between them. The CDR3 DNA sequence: TGTGCCAGCAGTGCGGACACTAATTCACCCCTCCACTTT. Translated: CASSADTNSPLHF. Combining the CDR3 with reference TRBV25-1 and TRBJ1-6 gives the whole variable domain EADIYQTPRYLVIGTGKKITLECSQTMGHDKMYWYQQDPGMELHLIHYSYGVNSTEKGDLSSESTVSRIRTEHFPLTLESARPSHTSQYLCASSADTNSPLHFGNGTRLTVT.

The CDR3 nucleotides are TGTGCCAGCAGTTGGGACAGGGTTTTTGAAAAACTGTTTTTT. It specifies CASSWDRVFEKLFF. The chain has TRBV12-3 or TRBV12-4 and TRBJ1-4, with 9 bases aligning to TRBD1. This CDR3 has 14 amino acids. Trimming cost V 4 bases and J 7 bases; bases outside gene matches: 4.

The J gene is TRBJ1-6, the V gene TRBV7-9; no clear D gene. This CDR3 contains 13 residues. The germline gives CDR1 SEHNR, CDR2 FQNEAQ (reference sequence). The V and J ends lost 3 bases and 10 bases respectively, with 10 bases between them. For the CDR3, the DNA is TGTGCCAGCAGCTTGAAGGGTGGGTCACCCCTCCACTTT. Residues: CASSLKGGSPLHF.

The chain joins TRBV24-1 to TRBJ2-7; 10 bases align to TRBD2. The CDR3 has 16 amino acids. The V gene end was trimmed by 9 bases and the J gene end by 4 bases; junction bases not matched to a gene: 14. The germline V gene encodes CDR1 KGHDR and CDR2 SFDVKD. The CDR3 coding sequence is TGTGCCACCCGAAGATTCTGGACTAGCGGAGTTTACGAGCAGTACTTC. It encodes CATRRFWTSGVYEQYF.

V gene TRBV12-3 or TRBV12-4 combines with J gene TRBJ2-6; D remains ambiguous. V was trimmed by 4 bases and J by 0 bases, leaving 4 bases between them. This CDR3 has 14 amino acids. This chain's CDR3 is CASSWISGANVLTF. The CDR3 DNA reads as TGTGCCAGCAGTTGGATCTCTGGGGCCAACGTCCTGACTTTC.

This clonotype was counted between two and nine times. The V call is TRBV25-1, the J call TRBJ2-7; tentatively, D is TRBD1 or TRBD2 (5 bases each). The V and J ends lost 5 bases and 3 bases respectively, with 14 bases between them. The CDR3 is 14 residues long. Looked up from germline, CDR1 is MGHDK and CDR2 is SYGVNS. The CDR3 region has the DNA TGTGCCAGCAGTCCCCGGGACCCGCACTACGAGCAGTACTTC. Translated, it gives CASSPRDPHYEQYF.

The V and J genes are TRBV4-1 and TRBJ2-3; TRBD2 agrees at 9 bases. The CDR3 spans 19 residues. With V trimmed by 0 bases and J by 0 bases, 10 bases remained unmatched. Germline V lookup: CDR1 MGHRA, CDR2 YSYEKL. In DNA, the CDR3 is TGCGCCAGCAGCCAAGATCACGGGGGACTAGCTGGTAGCACAGATACGCAGTATTTT. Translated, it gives CASSQDHGGLAGSTDTQYF.

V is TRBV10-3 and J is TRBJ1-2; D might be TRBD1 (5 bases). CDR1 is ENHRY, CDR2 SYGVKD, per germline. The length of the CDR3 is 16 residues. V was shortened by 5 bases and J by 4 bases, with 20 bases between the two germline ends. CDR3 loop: CAISQSGTLKSYGYTF. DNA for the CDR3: TGTGCCATCAGTCAAAGCGGGACTCTAAAGAGCTATGGCTACACCTTC.

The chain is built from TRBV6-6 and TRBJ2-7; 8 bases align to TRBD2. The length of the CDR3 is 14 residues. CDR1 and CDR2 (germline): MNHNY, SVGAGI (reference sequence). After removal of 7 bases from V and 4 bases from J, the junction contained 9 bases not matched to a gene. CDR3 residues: CASTTGTRGYEQYF. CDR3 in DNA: TGTGCCAGCACTACCGGGACTAGAGGGTACGAGCAGTACTTC.

The CDR3 coding sequence is TGTGCCGGACGACGGACTAGCGGACAAGAGACCCAGTACTTC. It translates to CAGRRTSGQETQYF. The V and J genes are TRBV2 and TRBJ2-5; 10 positions agree with TRBD2. The ends lost 11 bases at V and 2 bases at J; junction bases unmatched: 8. CDR3 length: 14 amino acids. The germline V gene has CDR1 SNHLY and CDR2 FYNNEI.

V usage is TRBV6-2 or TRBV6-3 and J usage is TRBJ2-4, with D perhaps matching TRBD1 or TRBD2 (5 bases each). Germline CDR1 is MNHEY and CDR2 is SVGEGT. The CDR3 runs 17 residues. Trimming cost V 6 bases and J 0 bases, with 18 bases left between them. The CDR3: CASRGAGTGLAKNIQYF. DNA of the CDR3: TGTGCCAGCAGAGGCGCTGGGACGGGCCTAGCCAAAAACATTCAGTACTTC.

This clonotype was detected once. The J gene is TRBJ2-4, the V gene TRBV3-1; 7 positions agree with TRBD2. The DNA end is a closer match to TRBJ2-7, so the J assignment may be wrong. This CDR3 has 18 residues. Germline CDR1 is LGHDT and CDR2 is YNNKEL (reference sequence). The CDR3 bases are TGTGCCAGCAGCCAAGATTCGCGTCTAGCGGTAGGCTCCTACGAGCAGTACTTC. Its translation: CASSQDSRLAVGSYEQYF.

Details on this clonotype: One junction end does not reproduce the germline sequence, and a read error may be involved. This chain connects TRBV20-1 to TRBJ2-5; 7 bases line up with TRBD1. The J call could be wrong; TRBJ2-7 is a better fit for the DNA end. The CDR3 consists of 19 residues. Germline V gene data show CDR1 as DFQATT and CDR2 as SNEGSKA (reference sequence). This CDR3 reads CSARDRTGERTSESCEQYF. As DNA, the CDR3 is TGCAGTGCTAGAGATCGAACAGGGGAAAGGACCTCTGAATCCTGCGAGCAGTACTTC.

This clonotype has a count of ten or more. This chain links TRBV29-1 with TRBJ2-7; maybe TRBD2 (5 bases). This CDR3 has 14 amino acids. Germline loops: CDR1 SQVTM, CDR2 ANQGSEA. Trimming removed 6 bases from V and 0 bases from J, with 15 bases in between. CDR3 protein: CSVRVASYSYEQYF. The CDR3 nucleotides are TGCAGCGTCCGTGTAGCGTCATACTCCTACGAGCAGTACTTC.

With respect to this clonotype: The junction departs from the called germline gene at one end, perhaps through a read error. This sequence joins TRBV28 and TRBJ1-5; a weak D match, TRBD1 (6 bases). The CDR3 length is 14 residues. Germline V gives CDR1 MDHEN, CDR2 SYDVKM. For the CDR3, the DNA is TGTGCCGGCAGCCTCAGACAGGGCAATCAGCCCCAGCATTTT. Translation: CAGSLRQGNQPQHF.

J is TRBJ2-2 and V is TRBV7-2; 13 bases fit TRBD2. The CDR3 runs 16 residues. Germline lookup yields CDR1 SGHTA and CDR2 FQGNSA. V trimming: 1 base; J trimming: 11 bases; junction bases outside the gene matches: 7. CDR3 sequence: CASSLVTSGGLSELFF. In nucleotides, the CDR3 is TGTGCCAGCAGCTTAGTGACTAGCGGGGGGTTAAGTGAGCTGTTTTTT.

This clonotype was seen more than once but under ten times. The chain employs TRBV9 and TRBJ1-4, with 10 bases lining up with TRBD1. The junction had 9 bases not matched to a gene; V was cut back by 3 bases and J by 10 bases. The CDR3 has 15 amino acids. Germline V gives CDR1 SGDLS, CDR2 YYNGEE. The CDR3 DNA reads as TGTGCCAGCAGCGGGGACAGGGGCGGCCGGGGAAAACTGTTTTTT. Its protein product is CASSGDRGGRGKLFF.

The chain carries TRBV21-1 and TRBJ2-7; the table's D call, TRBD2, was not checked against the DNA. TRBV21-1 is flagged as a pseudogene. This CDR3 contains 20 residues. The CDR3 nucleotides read TGTGCCAGCATTAATCTAAGTGGCGACTACCCACATCCAAACATATACGAGCAGTACTTC. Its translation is CASINLSGDYPHPNIYEQYF.

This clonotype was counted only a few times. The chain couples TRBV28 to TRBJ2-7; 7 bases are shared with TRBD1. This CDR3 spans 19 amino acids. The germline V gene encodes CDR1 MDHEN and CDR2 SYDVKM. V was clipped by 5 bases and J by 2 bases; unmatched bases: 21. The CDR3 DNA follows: TGTGCCAGCAGTCCCGGTTCTAAGGGGGCCACACGCATTACCTACGAGCAGTACTTC. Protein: CASSPGSKGATRITYEQYF.

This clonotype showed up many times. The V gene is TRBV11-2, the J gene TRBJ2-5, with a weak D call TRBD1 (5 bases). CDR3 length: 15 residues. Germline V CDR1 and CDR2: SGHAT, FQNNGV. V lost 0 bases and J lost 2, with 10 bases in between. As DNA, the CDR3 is TGTGCCAGCAGCTTAGATCTGTCAGGGCAAGAGACCCAGTACTTC. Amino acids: CASSLDLSGQETQYF.